A single sample gave rise to the 18 T cell receptor beta chains below, sequenced in a study of T cell responses to AZD1222 COVID-19 vaccine. The assay was immunoSEQ multiplex PCR, and TCRdb's table has in-frame clones only and misses some. This table holds over 130,000 clones, 90% to 95% found once. The starting material was peripheral blood, obtained on day 0 of AZD1222 vaccination. The receptors stem from an adult in good health.

V is TRBV7-9 and J is TRBJ1-6; D is ambiguous. In germline, CDR1 is SEHNR, CDR2 FQNEAQ (reference sequence). The CDR3 loop spans 15 amino acids. With 2 bases removed from V and 8 bases from J, the gap between germline ends came to 13 bases. The CDR3 loop is CASSLQRAVYSPLHF. The CDR3 DNA reads TGTGCCAGCAGCTTACAGAGGGCCGTGTATTCACCCCTCCACTTT.

This clone was seen only a few times. This chain connects TRBV7-9 to TRBJ2-2; D uncertain. Per germline, CDR1 SEHNR and CDR2 FQNEAQ (reference sequence). The CDR3 loop spans 14 amino acids. Trimming took 5 bases from V and 7 from J, leaving 14 bases between them. The CDR3 here is CASSPASYNGELFF. Here the CDR3 DNA reads TGTGCCAGCAGCCCCGCCTCTTACAACGGGGAGCTGTTTTTT.

V is TRBV11-2 and J is TRBJ2-1; D may be TRBD1 (6 bases). V gave up 3 bases and J gave up 4 bases, with 13 bases separating them. Germline values: CDR1 SGHAT, CDR2 FQNNGV. There are 15 residues in the CDR3. CDR3 bases: TGTGCCAGCAGCTTGGGGGCCCACCCGTACAATGAGCAGTTCTTC. Translated, it gives CASSLGAHPYNEQFF.

V is TRBV10-3 and J is TRBJ2-3; 10 nucleotides align to TRBD2. The CDR3 is made up of 13 amino acids. Looked up from germline, CDR1 is ENHRY and CDR2 is SYGVKD. The CDR3 DNA sequence: TGTGCGGCTAGCGGGGGACAAACAGATACGCAGTATTTT. It codes for CAASGGQTDTQYF.

J is TRBJ1-1 and V is TRBV28; D remains ambiguous. Germline CDR1 reads MDHEN; CDR2 reads SYDVKM. The CDR3 has 19 residues. Between the trimmed V and J ends, which lost 2 bases and 0 bases, there was a span of 22 bases. Here the CDR3 reads CASSLHLPDTLALNTEAFF. The CDR3 nucleotides are TGTGCCAGCAGTTTACATCTACCCGACACGTTAGCATTGAACACTGAAGCTTTCTTT.

This CDR3 reads CASSLPGGSSYEQYF. The CDR3 DNA is TGTGCCAGCAGTTTGCCAGGGGGGAGCTCCTACGAGCAGTACTTC. The V gene is TRBV28, the J gene TRBJ2-7; possible D gene TRBD1, 7 bases. The germline V and J ends were trimmed by 3 bases and 0 bases, with 12 bases remaining between them. From germline, CDR1 is MDHEN and CDR2 SYDVKM. The length of the CDR3 is 15 residues.

The gene calls are TRBV20-1 and TRBJ1-3, with no clear D. With 0 bases removed from V and 9 bases from J, the gap between germline ends came to 6 bases. Per the germline V gene, CDR1 is DFQATT and CDR2 is SNEGSKA (reference sequence). CDR3 length: 11 amino acids. The CDR3: CSARDQVTIYF. The CDR3 DNA reads as TGCAGTGCTAGAGATCAGGTCACCATATATTTT.

The chain links TRBV18 to TRBJ1-2; D may be TRBD1 (6 bases). V was cut by 3 bases and J by 8 bases, with 19 bases left in between. Per the germline V gene, CDR1 is KGHSH and CDR2 is LQKENI. The CDR3 totals 15 residues. CDR3 sequence reads: CASSPGAGRWRGYTF. The CDR3 nucleotides are TGTGCCAGCTCACCGGGGGCGGGACGTTGGCGGGGCTACACCTTC. The full variable domain, with the rest looked up from reference TRBV18 and TRBJ1-2, is NAGVMQNPRHLVRRRGQEARLRCSPMKGHSHVYWYRQLPEEGLKFMVYLQKENIIDESGMPKERFSAEFPKEGPSILRIQQVVRGDSAAYFCASSPGAGRWRGYTFGSGTRLTVV.

The V gene is TRBV7-8, the J gene TRBJ2-3; D gene unclear. Trimming left V 0 bases short and J 4 bases short, with 8 bases between. The CDR3 consists of 14 residues. CDR1 is SGHVS and CDR2 is FQNEAQ in the germline V gene. CDR3 region: CASSLAARSDTQYF. The CDR3 DNA reads TGTGCCAGCAGCTTAGCAGCCCGCTCAGATACGCAGTATTTT.

The chain couples TRBV6-2 or TRBV6-3 to TRBJ2-2; 7 bases are a match to TRBD1. Germline trimming cut 4 bases from V and 1 base from J; bases unmatched to any gene: 3. Germline values: CDR1 MNHEY, CDR2 SVGEGT. The CDR3 is 15 amino acids. The CDR3 region has the DNA TGTGCCAGCAGTTTCCGGACAGGGAACACCGGGGAGCTGTTTTTT. This translates into CASSFRTGNTGELFF.

V usage is TRBV5-5 and J usage is TRBJ1-1; D unresolved. V was clipped by 4 bases and J by 4 bases, with 11 bases between them. CDR1 is SGHKS and CDR2 is YYEKEE in the germline V gene (reference sequence). This CDR3 has 13 amino acids. CDR3 loop: CASSIPGLTEAFF. The CDR3 nucleotides read TGTGCCAGCAGCATCCCCGGACTCACTGAAGCTTTCTTT. Full variable domain (outside the CDR3, taken from reference TRBV5-5 and TRBJ1-1): DAGVTQSPTHLIKTRGQQVTLRCSPISGHKSVSWYQQVLGQGPQFIFQYYEKEERGRGNFPDRFSARQFPNYSSELNVNALLLGDSALYLCASSIPGLTEAFFGQGTRLTVV.

This sequence joins TRBV6-1 and TRBJ2-6; TRBD1 agrees at 10 bases. The CDR3 has 19 amino acids. V lost 1 base to trimming and J lost 0 bases; unmatched junction nucleotides: 6. Germline CDR1 MNHNS, CDR2 SASEGT. Written as DNA, the CDR3 is TGTGCCAGCAGTGAAGTGGGGACAGGGGTGACCTCTGGGGCCAACGTCCTGACTTTC. This translates into CASSEVGTGVTSGANVLTF.

The chain joins TRBV10-2 to TRBJ1-1; D is uncertain. This CDR3 comprises 11 residues. Germline V gene data show CDR1 as WSHSY and CDR2 as SAAADI. Trimming took off 2 bases at V and 10 bases at J, with 8 bases between the two ends. CDR3 region: CASSEGLAAFF. DNA for the CDR3: TGCGCCAGCAGTGAGGGGCTCGCAGCTTTCTTT.

This clone appeared a few times. The chain carries TRBV27 and TRBJ2-5; D is unclear. CDR3 size: 14 residues. The germline gives CDR1 MNHEY, CDR2 SMNVEV (reference sequence). V lost 2 bases and J lost 3, with 10 bases in between. CDR3 nucleotide sequence: TGTGCCAGCAGTTTAGACCCCAAAAAAGAGACCCAGTACTTC. This gives the protein CASSLDPKKETQYF.

The rearrangement uses TRBV6-2 or TRBV6-3 and TRBJ2-5; no clear D gene. V lost 5 bases and J 4 bases, leaving 14 bases between the germline ends. Germline values: CDR1 MNHEY, CDR2 SVGEGT. This CDR3 contains 14 residues. The CDR3 coding sequence is TGTGCCAGCAGTCCGATGTTGTGGGGAGAGACCCAGTACTTC. Protein: CASSPMLWGETQYF.

The chain links TRBV2 to TRBJ2-7, with D possibly TRBD2 on 6 matching bases. The CDR3 spans 17 residues. Per the germline V gene, CDR1 is SNHLY and CDR2 is FYNNEI. V was cut by 2 bases and J by 5 bases, with 22 bases left in between. CDR3 protein: CASSENPVWREGNEQYF. CDR3 sequence (DNA): TGTGCCAGCAGTGAAAATCCGGTTTGGCGGGAAGGCAACGAGCAGTACTTC. The full variable domain, in which reference TRBV2 and TRBJ2-7 provide the parts outside the CDR3, is EPEVTQTPSHQVTQMGQEVILRCVPISNHLYFYWYRQILGQKVEFLVSFYNNEISEKSEIFDDQFSVERPDGSNFTLKIRSTKLEDSAMYFCASSENPVWREGNEQYFGPGTRLTVT.

V and J are TRBV7-9 and TRBJ2-3; the D is unclear. V gave up 1 base and J gave up 2 bases, with 10 bases separating them. The CDR3 runs 15 residues. The V gene's germline CDR1 is SEHNR and CDR2 FQNEAQ (reference sequence). The CDR3 loop reads CASSLGVRNTDTQYF. The CDR3 DNA reads TGTGCCAGCAGCTTAGGAGTGAGGAACACAGATACGCAGTATTTT.

The chain carries TRBV19 and TRBJ1-2, with D tentatively TRBD1 (6 bases). Germline CDR1 LNHDA, CDR2 SQIVND (reference sequence). Trimming shortened V by 7 bases and J by 0 bases, and 9 bases separated the two germline ends. The CDR3 spans 13 residues. The CDR3 sequence: CASTNRANYGYTF. The CDR3 bases are TGTGCCAGTACTAACAGGGCTAACTATGGCTACACCTTC.